The sequence of this T cell receptor (beta chain) was determined in a study of blood T cell repertoires in COVID-19 (dated by TCRdb to 2020 to 2022). With respect to the entire study: The collaborator samples originated in the United States, Italy and Spain and spanned the acute and convalescent phases of COVID-19. Deeply sampled blood TCRbeta repertoires from subjects exposed to, actively infected with, or recovered from COVID-19 were included in the dataset. HLA class I and class II types, where available, came from metadata supplied by the sample provider rather than from assay-based typing. The material from the prospective study consisted of cDNA or gDNA derived from T cells, B-cell-depleted T cells, or PBMCs. Samples were obtained from the ongoing ImmuneRACE study (first 160 participants) and from about 1,300 subjects provided by 6 global collaborators. The sample metadata nearly always contained a de-identified subject ID, COVID-19 status, age in years and sex. The repertoires were made available in a free public database intended to serve as a resource for research on the immune response to SARS-CoV-2. What the research found in general, with its limitations: Clinical and demographic metadata were provided uncurated, with the amount varying by source and participant.

Regarding this clone: The antigen it recognizes is unknown. No much larger clone is present one base from it, and per-base qualities are unavailable.

The CDR3 goes from the cysteine to the phenylalanine over 16 residues. The only DNA kept is the CDR3, 48 bases in frame from the first base. V gives up 3 bases and J gives up 2 bases, and the segment between their germline ends measures 13 bases. The germline V gene yields LGHNA for CDR1 and YNFKEQ for CDR2. The immunoSEQ Assay, a bias-controlled multiplex PCR, was used to amplify TCRbeta CDR3 regions from genomic DNA. The paper's processing steps were these. The number of nucleated cells in each sample was estimated from the amplification of reference gene primers within the assay. To quantify the absolute abundance of each unique TCRbeta CDR3 rearrangement, sequence reads were collapsed and filtered. For each sample, productive Simpson clonality was calculated by taking the square root of Simpson's diversity index across productive rearrangements. What TCRdb holds here is the immuneACCESS table cut down to in-frame rearrangements. Part of the clones is not present; checked against another copy, under half of the missing clones reflect an unresolved V gene, and the others are unexplained. V and J calls and clone size are given by that table; D and trimming were obtained from the DNA. This sample gives more than 150,000 clones in total; less than 90% of them show up just once. Jointly, the top ten make up approximately 2.4% of the sample.

Whole blood was collected in K2EDTA tubes by collaborating institutions according to the institutions' own protocols. For TCRbeta analysis, collaborators shipped samples in one of three forms: frozen whole blood, isolated PBMCs, or DNA extracted from either of those sample types. The clonotype was recovered from a woman in her sixties or seventies with acute or convalescent COVID-19. The specimen sequenced was peripheral blood. The chain links TRBV4-2 with TRBJ1-4; a tentative D call is TRBD1 (6 bases match). The CDR3 region: CASSHAQGATNEKLFF. The DNA reads TGTGCCAGCAGCCATGCACAGGGAGCCACTAATGAAAAACTGTTTTTT.